Listed here is a single T cell receptor (beta chain). The sample is drawn from a study of shared clonotypes between healthy human individuals. Assay used: immunoSEQ multiplex PCR; TCRdb lists only in-frame clones, some missing. The table includes fewer than 650,000 clones, roughly four fifths detected once. V was cut by 5 bases and J by 3 bases, with 13 bases left in between. The CDR3 is 14 residues long. Germline V lookup: CDR1 MNHEY, CDR2 SVGAGI. The rearrangement joins TRBV6-5 to TRBJ1-2; a weak D match, TRBD1 (6 bases). This TCR was recovered from a woman between 40 and 55 years old in good health. Some clones in this sample may be carry-over from other donors' samples. Material for sequencing was PBMCs. This CDR3 reads CASSISGDDYGYTF. CDR3 coding DNA: TGTGCCAGCAGTATATCAGGGGACGACTATGGCTACACCTTC.